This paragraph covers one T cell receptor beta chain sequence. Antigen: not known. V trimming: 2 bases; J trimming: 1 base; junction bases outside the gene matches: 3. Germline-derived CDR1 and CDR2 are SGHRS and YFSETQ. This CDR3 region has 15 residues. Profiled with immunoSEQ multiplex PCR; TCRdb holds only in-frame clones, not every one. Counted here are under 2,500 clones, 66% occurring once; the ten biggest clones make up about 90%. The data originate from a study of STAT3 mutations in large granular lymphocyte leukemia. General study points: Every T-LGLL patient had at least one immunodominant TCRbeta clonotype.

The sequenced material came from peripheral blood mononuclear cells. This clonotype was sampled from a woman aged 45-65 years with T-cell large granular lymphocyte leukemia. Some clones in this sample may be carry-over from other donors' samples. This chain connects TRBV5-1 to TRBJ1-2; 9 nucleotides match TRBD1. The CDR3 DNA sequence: TGCGCCAGCAGCTTCTGGGACAGGGTTAACTATGGCTACACCTTC. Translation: CASSFWDRVNYGYTF.